The source of this TCR beta chain is a study of T cell changes during pregnancy in multiple sclerosis. Sequencing used immunoSEQ multiplex PCR; TCRdb keeps in-frame clones, though not all of them. The table lists tens of thousands of clones, around 92% of them singletons. The V gene lost 8 bases and the J gene lost 3 bases, with 8 bases spanning the gap. The CDR3 is made up of 11 amino acids. Germline assignment: CDR1 MRHNA and CDR2 SNTAGT. The sequencing here drew on CD4+ T cells from peripheral blood mononuclear cells, taken after pregnancy. This chain connects TRBV6-4 to TRBJ2-7; D is unclear. This receptor was taken from a female donor with multiple sclerosis, enrolled in a pregnancy study. DNA for the CDR3: TGTGCCAGCGGCCCCATCTACGAGCAGTACTTC. This codes for CASGPIYEQYF.